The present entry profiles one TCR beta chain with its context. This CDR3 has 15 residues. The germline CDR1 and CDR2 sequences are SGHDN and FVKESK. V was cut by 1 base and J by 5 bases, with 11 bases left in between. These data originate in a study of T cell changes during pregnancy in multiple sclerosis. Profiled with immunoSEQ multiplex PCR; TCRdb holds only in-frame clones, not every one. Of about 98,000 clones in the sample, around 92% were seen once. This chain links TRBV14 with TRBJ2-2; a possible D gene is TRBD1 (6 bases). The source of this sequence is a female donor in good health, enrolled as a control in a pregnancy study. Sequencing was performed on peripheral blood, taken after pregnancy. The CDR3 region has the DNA TGTGCCAGCAGCCAAGTACCCCAGGGGACCGGGGAGCTGTTTTTT. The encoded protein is CASSQVPQGTGELFF.